The clone carrying this TCR beta chain was counted many times. The sample comes from a study of T cells in Graves' hyperthyroidism and ophthalmopathy. Background on the study: Before treatment of any kind, peripheral blood was taken at initial diagnosis.

TCR beta CDR3 region amplification was performed from RNA transcripts. With the HTBI primer set, the TCR CDR3 went through a first round of RT-PCR. Each CDR3 protein gets one entry after TCRdb re-called the multiplex PCR reads with MiXCR. The repertoire includes around 520,000 distinct CDR3 sequences, 13% to 15% of them detected once, and about 17% sits in the top ten. Patients counted as stable if ophthalmopathy did not develop within 18 months. Sequenced material: blood. This sequence was found in a woman younger than 30 with Graves' hyperthyroidism.

The CDR3 region is CASRTRQGARVEPQHF. CDR3 in DNA: TGTGCCAGTAGGACGAGACAGGGGGCAAGGGTAGAGCCCCAGCATTTT. V is TRBV19 and J is TRBJ1-5; 10 bases line up with TRBD1. The junction had 13 bases not matched to a gene; V was cut back by 6 bases and J by 8 bases. Germline CDR1 is LNHDA and CDR2 is SQIVND (reference sequence). This CDR3 has 16 residues.